This T cell receptor (beta chain) appears in the sequencing data of a study of PD-L1 blockade in urothelial cancer. Background on the study: Analyses were performed on blood at 3 weeks after treatment start (the second dose) and at 6 weeks.

Germline V gives CDR1 KGHSH, CDR2 LQKENI. V dropped 4 bases and J dropped 1; count of bases not matched to a gene: 11. The CDR3 has 18 residues. Sample time point: peripheral blood 6 weeks after treatment start. Each PCR contained spiked-in synthetic TCR analog templates. TCRdb's table, derived via immunoSEQ multiplex PCR, lists solely in-frame clones and lacks some. Among around 100,000 clones listed, around 93% were seen once. The material was PBMCs, obtained around atezolizumab (anti-PD-L1) treatment. The rearrangement joins TRBV18 to TRBJ2-5, with 11 bases fitting TRBD2. The clonotype was recovered from a man aged 60 to 75 with urothelial cancer. CDR3 in amino acids: CASSQNLPGLAVQETQYF. CDR3 DNA sequence: TGTGCCAGCTCACAGAACCTTCCGGGACTAGCGGTCCAAGAGACCCAGTACTTC.